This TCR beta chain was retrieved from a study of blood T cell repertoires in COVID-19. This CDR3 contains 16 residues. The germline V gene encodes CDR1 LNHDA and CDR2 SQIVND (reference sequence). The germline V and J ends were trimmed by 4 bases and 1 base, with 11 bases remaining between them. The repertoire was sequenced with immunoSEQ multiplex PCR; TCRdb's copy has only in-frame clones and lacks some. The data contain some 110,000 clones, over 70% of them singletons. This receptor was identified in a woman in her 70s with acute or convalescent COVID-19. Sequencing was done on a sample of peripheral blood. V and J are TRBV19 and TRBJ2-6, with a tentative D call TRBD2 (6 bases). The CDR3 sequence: CASSTGGISGANVLTF. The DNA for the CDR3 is TGTGCCAGTAGTACCGGGGGAATATCTGGGGCCAACGTCCTGACTTTC.